The clone carrying this T cell receptor (beta chain) was seen many times. The record originates from a study of blood T cell repertoires in COVID-19. Study details: The United States, Italy and Spain were the sources of the acute and convalescent COVID-19 samples. T cells, B-cell-depleted T cells, or PBMCs provided the cDNA or gDNA that served as material.

Germline V lookup: CDR1 SGHDT, CDR2 YYEEEE. The V gene lost 4 bases and the J gene lost 5 bases, with 27 bases spanning the gap. CDR3 length equals 18 residues. Authors' processing steps: Amplifying reference gene primers gave estimates of nucleated cell counts. Using immunoSEQ multiplex PCR, the repertoire was profiled, and TCRdb retains in-frame clones only, with some absent. V, J and clone size are taken as reported in that table, and D and trimming were inferred from the DNA itself. The sample carries 110,000 to 150,000 clones, more than 75% recorded once. The clonotype comes from a man between 60 and 75 years old with acute or convalescent COVID-19. The chain uses TRBV5-6 and TRBJ1-1; D perhaps matches TRBD1 (5 bases). Sequencing used peripheral blood. Here the CDR3 DNA reads TGTGCCAGCAGCGGACTTGTGGGGTGGAGGGGCGAGAATACTGAAGCTTTCTTT. As protein: CASSGLVGWRGENTEAFF.